This TCR beta chain was identified during a study of shared clonotypes between healthy human individuals. Study summary: Every donor yielded three CD4 naive, three CD4 memory, two CD8 naive and one CD8 memory plate. General study results and limits: On the whole, naive subsets had larger estimated richness than memory subsets had. Clonotype sharing among donors was expected to depend on sequencing depth.

Trimming stripped 1 base from V and 0 bases from J, with 13 bases between. The germline gives CDR1 MDHEN, CDR2 SYDVKM. The CDR3 contains 18 residues. Both subsets, CD45RA+ naive and CD45RA-negative memory, were split from the CD4+ cells. The method was immunoSEQ multiplex PCR; TCRdb's version includes in-frame clones alone and lacks a portion of them. The table has about 730,000 clones, 72% seen once; the top ten hold under 2%. As to this clone: What it binds is unknown.

The genes are TRBV28 and TRBJ2-6, with D possibly being TRBD2 (6 bases). This TCR was sampled from a woman younger than 45 in good health. Sequencing was performed on memory CD4+ T cells sorted from blood. Sample subset: CD45RA-negative fraction. CDR3: CASSLFSGPSSGANVLTF. The CDR3 DNA reads as TGTGCCAGCAGTTTATTCAGCGGGCCCTCCTCTGGGGCCAACGTCCTGACTTTC.